This entry lists 8 T cell receptor beta chains sequenced from one sample in a study of blood T cell repertoires in COVID-19. The protocol was immunoSEQ multiplex PCR, while the TCRdb copy is restricted to in-frame clones and leaves out a portion. Counted here are 280,000 or so clones, roughly 87% occurring once; the ten biggest clones make up around 5.8%. Material: PBMCs or T cells enriched from blood (not recorded which). These receptors came from a woman aged 40 to 50 who had recovered from COVID-19.

The chain has TRBV7-9 and TRBJ1-5; TRBD1 agrees at 7 bases. Germline assignment: CDR1 SEHNR and CDR2 FQNEAQ (reference sequence). V was pared by 4 bases and J by 4 bases, with 4 bases of the junction left unmatched. This CDR3 spans 14 amino acids. The CDR3 nucleotides read TGTGCCAGCAGCTCCGCAGGGGGTAATCAGCCCCAGCATTTT. This translates into CASSSAGGNQPQHF.

The rearrangement joins TRBV27 to TRBJ1-6; 7 bases align to TRBD1. The J segment lost 9 bases and the V segment lost 5 bases, leaving 4 bases of the junction unmatched. The length of the CDR3 is 13 residues. CDR1 MNHEY and CDR2 SMNVEV come from the germline V gene (reference sequence). The CDR3 DNA sequence: TGTGCCAGCAGTGAAGACAGGGTTTCACCCCTCCACTTT. Its protein is CASSEDRVSPLHF.

V and J are TRBV28 and TRBJ2-1; TRBD2 matches 7 bases. From germline, CDR1 is MDHEN and CDR2 SYDVKM. Trimming removed 4 bases from V and 6 bases from J; junction bases left unmatched: 6. This CDR3 region has 14 residues. The CDR3: CASSSYSGFNEQFF. In nucleotides, the CDR3 is TGTGCCAGCAGTTCCTATAGCGGGTTCAATGAGCAGTTCTTC.

The rearrangement links TRBV5-4 to TRBJ2-6; 8 bases agree with TRBD1. This CDR3 has 16 residues. Losses at the gene ends were 4 bases for V and 0 bases for J; bases not matched to a gene: 3. Germline CDR1 is SGHNT and CDR2 is YYREEE (reference sequence). In nucleotides, the CDR3 is TGTGCCAGCAGCCCAGGGGGCTCCTCTGGGGCCAACGTCCTGACTTTC. Translation gives CASSPGGSSGANVLTF.

The rearrangement joins TRBV28 to TRBJ1-2, with D possibly being TRBD1 (6 bases). CDR3 length equals 15 residues. Trimming cost V 5 bases and J 3 bases, with 16 bases left between them. Germline-derived CDR1 and CDR2 are MDHEN and SYDVKM. The DNA for the CDR3 is TGTGCCAGCAGTGCCCCGTCAGGGGCTGACTATGGCTACACCTTC. It codes for CASSAPSGADYGYTF.

The genes are TRBV30 and TRBJ1-4, with a tentative D call TRBD1 (5 bases). CDR3 length: 13 amino acids. Per the germline V gene, CDR1 is GTSNPN and CDR2 is SVGIG (reference sequence). V was trimmed by 2 bases and J by 8 bases, leaving 12 bases between them. The CDR3 region has the DNA TGTGCCTGGAGTTTAAGGGGTGGAGAAAAACTGTTTTTT. It encodes CAWSLRGGEKLFF.

This chain uses TRBV29-1 with TRBJ2-1, with 8 bases lining up with TRBD2. Germline V gene sequence: CDR1 SQVTM, CDR2 ANQGSEA. The ends lost 7 bases at V and 3 bases at J; junction bases unmatched: 8. This CDR3 has 14 residues. CDR3 coding DNA: TGCAGCGGGAGTCGGGAGGGCCTCTACAATGAGCAGTTCTTC. Translated: CSGSREGLYNEQFF.

The chain is built from TRBV7-2 and TRBJ1-6; TRBD1 matches 9 bases. Trimming removed 6 bases from V and 8 bases from J; junction bases left unmatched: 2. Germline-derived CDR1 and CDR2 are SGHTA and FQGNSA. The CDR3 extends over 13 amino acids. CDR3 sequence: CASRQGADSPLHF. The CDR3 nucleotides read TGTGCCAGCAGACAGGGGGCTGATTCACCCCTCCACTTT.